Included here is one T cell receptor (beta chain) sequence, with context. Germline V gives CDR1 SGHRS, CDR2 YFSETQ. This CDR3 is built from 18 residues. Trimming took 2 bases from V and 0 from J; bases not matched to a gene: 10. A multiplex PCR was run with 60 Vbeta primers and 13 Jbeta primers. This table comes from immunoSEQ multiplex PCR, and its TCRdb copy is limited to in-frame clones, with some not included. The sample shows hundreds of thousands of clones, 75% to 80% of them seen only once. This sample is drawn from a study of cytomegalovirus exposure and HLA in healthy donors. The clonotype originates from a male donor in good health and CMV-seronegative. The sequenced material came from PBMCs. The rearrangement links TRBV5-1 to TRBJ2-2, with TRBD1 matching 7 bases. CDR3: CASSLPGQLLANTGELFF. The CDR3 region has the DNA TGCGCCAGCAGCTTACCGGGACAGCTACTAGCGAACACCGGGGAGCTGTTTTTT.